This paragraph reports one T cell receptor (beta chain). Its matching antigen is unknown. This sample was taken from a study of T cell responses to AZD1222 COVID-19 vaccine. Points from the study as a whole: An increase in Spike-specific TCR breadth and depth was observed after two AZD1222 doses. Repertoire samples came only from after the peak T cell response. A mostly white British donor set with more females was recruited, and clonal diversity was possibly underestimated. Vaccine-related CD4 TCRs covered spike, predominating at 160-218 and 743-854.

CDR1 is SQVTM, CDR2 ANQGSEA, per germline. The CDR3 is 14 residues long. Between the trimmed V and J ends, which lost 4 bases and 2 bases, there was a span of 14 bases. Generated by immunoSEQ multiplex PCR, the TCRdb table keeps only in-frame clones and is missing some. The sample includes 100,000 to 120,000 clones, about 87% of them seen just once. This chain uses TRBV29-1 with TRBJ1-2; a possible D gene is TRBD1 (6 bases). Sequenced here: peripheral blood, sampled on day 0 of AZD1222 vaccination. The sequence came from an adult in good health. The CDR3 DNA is TGCAGCGTTGTCGAGGGGGTTAAGAACTATGGCTACACCTTC. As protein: CSVVEGVKNYGYTF.